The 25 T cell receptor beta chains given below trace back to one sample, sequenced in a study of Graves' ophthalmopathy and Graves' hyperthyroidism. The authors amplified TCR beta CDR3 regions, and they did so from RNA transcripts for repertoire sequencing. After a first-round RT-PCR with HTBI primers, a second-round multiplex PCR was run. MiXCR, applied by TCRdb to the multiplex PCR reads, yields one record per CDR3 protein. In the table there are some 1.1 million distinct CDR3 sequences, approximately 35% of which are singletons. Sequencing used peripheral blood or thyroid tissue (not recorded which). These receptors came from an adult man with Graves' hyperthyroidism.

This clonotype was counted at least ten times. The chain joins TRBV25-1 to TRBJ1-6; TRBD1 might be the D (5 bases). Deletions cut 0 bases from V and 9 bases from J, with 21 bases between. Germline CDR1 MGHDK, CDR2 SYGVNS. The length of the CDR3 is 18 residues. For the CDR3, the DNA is TGTGCCAGCAGTGAATACCCCTCTGGGGGGAGGGGAGGTTCACCCCTCCACTTT. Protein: CASSEYPSGGRGGSPLHF.

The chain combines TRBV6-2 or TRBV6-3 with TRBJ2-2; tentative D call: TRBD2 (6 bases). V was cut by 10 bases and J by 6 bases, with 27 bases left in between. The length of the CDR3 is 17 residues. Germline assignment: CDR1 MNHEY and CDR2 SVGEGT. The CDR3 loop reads CANSEDQSGPLAGELFF. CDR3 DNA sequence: TGTGCCAATAGCGAGGACCAGAGCGGGCCTCTGGCCGGGGAGCTGTTTTTT.

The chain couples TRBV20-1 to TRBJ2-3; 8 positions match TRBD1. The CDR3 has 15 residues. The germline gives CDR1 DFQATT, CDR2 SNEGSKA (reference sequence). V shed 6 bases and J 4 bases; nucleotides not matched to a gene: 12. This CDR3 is CSAPRTGPFSDTQYF. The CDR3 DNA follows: TGCAGTGCCCCCCGGACAGGGCCTTTCTCAGATACGCAGTATTTT.

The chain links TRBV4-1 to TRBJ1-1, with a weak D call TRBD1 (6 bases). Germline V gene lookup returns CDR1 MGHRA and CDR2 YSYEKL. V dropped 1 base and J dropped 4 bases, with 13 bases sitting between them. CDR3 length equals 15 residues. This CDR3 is CASSQGGRASTEAFF. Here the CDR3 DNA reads TGCGCCAGCAGCCAAGGGGGGCGGGCCTCCACTGAAGCTTTCTTT.

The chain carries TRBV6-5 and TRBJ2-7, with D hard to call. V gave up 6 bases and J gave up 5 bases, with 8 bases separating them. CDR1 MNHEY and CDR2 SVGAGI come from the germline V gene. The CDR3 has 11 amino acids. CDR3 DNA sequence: TGTGCCAGCAGCACCCAACACGAGCAGTACTTC. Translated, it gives CASSTQHEQYF.

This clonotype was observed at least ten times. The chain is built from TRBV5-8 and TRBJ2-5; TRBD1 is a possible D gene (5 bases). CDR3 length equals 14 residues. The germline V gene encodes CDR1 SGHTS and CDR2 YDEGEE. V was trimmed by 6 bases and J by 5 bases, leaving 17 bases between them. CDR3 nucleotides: TGTGCCAGCAAGACAGCTGGACAACTGGAGACCCAGTACTTC. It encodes CASKTAGQLETQYF.

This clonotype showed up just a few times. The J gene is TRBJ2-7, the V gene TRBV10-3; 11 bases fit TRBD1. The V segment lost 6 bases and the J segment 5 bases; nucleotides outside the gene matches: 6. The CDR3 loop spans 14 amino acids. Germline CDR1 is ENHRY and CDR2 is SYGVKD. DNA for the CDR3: TGTGCCATCAGCTCGGACAGGGGGCTCAACGAGCAGTACTTC. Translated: CAISSDRGLNEQYF.

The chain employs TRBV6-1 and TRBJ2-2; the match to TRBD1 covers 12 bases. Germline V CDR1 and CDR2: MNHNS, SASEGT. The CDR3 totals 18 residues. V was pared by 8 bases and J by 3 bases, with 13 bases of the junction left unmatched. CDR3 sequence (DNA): TGTGCCAGCCTAGGAGAAGGGACAGGGGGCGTCGACACCGGGGAGCTGTTTTTT. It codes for CASLGEGTGGVDTGELFF.

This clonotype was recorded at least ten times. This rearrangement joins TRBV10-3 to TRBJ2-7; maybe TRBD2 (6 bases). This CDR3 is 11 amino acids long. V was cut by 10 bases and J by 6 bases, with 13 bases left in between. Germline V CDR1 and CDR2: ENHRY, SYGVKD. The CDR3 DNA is TGTGCCACCCAATTGGGGGGCGAGCAGTACTTC. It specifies CATQLGGEQYF.

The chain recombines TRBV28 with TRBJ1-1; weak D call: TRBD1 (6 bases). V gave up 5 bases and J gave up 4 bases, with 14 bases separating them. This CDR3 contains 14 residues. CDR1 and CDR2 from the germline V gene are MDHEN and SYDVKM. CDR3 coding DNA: TGTGCCAGCAGTCCCCGGGACACCTTCACTGAAGCTTTCTTT. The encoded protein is CASSPRDTFTEAFF.

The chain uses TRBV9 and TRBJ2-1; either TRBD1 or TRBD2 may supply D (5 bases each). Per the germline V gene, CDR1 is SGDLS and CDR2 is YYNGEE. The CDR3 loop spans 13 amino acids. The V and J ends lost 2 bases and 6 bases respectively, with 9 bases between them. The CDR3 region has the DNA TGTGCCAGCAGCGTGGGACCGGGCAATGAGCAGTTCTTC. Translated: CASSVGPGNEQFF.

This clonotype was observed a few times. CDR3 nucleotide sequence: TGTGCCAGCAACCCGACCGGATCTAACTATGGCTACACCTTC. The encoded protein is CASNPTGSNYGYTF. The chain joins TRBV6-6 to TRBJ1-2; D not resolved. V was shortened by 7 bases and J by 0 bases, with 12 bases between the two germline ends. The CDR3 runs 14 residues. Germline V gene lookup returns CDR1 MNHNY and CDR2 SVGAGI (reference sequence).

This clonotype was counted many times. The CDR3 bases are TGTGCCAGCAGTGAAACAGGGGGCGAAAGAGAGACCCAGTACTTC. Translated, it gives CASSETGGERETQYF. The chain carries TRBV2 and TRBJ2-5; 9 bases line up with TRBD1. Unmatched junction bases numbered 5, after V lost 2 bases and J lost 4 bases. CDR1 SNHLY and CDR2 FYNNEI come from the germline V gene. The CDR3 has 15 amino acids.

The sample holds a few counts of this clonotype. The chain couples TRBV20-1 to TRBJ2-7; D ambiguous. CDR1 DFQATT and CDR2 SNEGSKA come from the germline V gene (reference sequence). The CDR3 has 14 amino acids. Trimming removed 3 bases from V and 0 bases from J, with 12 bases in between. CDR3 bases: TGCAGTGCTAGCCCCGTGAGTAACTCCTACGAGCAGTACTTC. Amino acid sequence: CSASPVSNSYEQYF.

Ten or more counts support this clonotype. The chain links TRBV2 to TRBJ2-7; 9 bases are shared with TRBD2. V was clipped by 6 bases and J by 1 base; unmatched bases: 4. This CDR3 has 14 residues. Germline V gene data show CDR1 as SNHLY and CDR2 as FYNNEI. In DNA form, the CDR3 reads TGTGCCAGCAGCAGGACTAGCGTATCCTACGAGCAGTACTTC. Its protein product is CASSRTSVSYEQYF. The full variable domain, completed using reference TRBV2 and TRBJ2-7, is EPEVTQTPSHQVTQMGQEVILRCVPISNHLYFYWYRQILGQKVEFLVSFYNNEISEKSEIFDDQFSVERPDGSNFTLKIRSTKLEDSAMYFCASSRTSVSYEQYFGPGTRLTVT.

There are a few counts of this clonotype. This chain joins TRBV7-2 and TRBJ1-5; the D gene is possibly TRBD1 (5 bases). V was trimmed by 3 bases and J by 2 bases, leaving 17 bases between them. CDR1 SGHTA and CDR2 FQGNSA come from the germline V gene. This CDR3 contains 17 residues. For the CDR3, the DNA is TGTGCCAGCAGCTTGGCCGAGGGGTTTCTTCGCAATCAGCCCCAGCATTTT. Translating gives CASSLAEGFLRNQPQHF.

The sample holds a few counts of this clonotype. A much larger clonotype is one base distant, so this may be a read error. The CDR3 region is CASSALEEQYF. Written as DNA, the CDR3 is TGTGCCAGCAGCGCCCTCGAGGAGCAGTACTTC. The rearrangement joins TRBV2 to TRBJ2-7; no clear D. This CDR3 has 11 amino acids. V lost 6 bases, J lost 7 bases, and 10 bases lay in between. Germline V CDR1 and CDR2: SNHLY, FYNNEI.

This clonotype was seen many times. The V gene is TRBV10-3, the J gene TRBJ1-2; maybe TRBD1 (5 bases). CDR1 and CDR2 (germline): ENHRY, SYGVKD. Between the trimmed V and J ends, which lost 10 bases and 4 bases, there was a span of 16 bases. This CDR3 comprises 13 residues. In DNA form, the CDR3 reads TGTGCCACCCTCATTCAGGACACCTATGGCTACACCTTC. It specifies CATLIQDTYGYTF.

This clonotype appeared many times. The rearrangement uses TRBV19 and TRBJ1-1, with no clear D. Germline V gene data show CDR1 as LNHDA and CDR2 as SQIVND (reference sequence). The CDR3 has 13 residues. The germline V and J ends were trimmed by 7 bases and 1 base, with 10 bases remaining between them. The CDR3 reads CASKETGNTEAFF. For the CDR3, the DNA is TGTGCCAGTAAGGAGACTGGGAACACTGAAGCTTTCTTT.

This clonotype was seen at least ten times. CDR3: CASSFGGGTIYEQYF. In DNA form, the CDR3 reads TGTGCCAGCAGCTTCGGCGGGGGAACCATCTACGAGCAGTACTTC. The rearrangement links TRBV9 to TRBJ2-7, with 7 nucleotides matching TRBD2. V was pared by 4 bases and J by 3 bases, with 10 bases of the junction left unmatched. CDR1 and CDR2 from the germline V gene are SGDLS and YYNGEE. The CDR3 runs 15 residues. Drawing the rest from reference TRBV9 and TRBJ2-7, the complete variable domain is DSGVTQTPKHLITATGQRVTLRCSPRSGDLSVYWYQQSLDQGLQFLIQYYNGEERAKGNILERFSAQQFPDLHSELNLSSLELGDSALYFCASSFGGGTIYEQYFGPGTRLTVT.

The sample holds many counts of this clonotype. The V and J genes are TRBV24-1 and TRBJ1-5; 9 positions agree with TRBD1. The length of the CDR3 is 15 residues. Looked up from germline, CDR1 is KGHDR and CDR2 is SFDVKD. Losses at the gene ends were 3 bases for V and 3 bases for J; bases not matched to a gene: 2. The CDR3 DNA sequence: TGTGCCACCAGTGATGGGACAGGGTTCAATCAGCCCCAGCATTTT. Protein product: CATSDGTGFNQPQHF.

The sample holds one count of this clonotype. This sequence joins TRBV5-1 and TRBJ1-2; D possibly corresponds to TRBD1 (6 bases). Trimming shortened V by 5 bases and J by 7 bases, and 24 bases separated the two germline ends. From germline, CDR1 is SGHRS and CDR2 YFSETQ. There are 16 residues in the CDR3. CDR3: CASSPRVAGGTSGYTF. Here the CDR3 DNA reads TGCGCCAGCAGTCCCCGCGTAGCGGGGGGCACCTCTGGCTACACCTTC. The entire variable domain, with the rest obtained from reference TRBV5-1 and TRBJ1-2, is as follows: KAGVTQTPRYLIKTRGQQVTLSCSPISGHRSVSWYQQTPGQGLQFLFEYFSETQRNKGNFPGRFSGRQFSNSRSEMNVSTLELGDSALYLCASSPRVAGGTSGYTFGSGTRLTVV.

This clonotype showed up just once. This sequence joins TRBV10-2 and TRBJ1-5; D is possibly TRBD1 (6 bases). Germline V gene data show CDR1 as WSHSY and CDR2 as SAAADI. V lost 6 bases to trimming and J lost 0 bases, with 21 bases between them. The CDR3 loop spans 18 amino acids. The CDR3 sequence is CASSQATSGGHSNQPQHF. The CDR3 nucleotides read TGCGCCAGCAGCCAAGCCACTAGCGGGGGGCATAGCAATCAGCCCCAGCATTTT.

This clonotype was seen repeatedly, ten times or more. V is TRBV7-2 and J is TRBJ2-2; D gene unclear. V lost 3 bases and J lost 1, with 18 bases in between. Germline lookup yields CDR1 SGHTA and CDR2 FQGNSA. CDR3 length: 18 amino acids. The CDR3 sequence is CASSFPVPPSVNTGELFF. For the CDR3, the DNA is TGTGCCAGCAGCTTTCCCGTCCCTCCGTCGGTGAACACCGGGGAGCTGTTTTTT.

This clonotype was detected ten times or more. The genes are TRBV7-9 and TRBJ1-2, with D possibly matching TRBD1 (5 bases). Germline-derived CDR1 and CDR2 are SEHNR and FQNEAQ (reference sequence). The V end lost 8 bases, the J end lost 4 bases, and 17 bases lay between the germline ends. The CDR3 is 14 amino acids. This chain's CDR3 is CASFPPDSIYGYTF. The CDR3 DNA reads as TGTGCCAGCTTCCCTCCCGACAGTATCTATGGCTACACCTTC.